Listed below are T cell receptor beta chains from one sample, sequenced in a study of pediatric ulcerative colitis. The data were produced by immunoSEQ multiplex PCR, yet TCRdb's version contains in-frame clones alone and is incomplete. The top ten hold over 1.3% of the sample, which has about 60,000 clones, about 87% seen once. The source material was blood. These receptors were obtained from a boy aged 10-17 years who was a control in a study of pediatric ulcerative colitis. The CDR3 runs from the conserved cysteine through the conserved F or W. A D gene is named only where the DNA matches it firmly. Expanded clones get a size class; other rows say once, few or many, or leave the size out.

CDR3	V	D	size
CASSAQTGSPEQFF	TRBV19	TRBD1	-
CASSFRRGGTDTQYF	TRBV7-8	-	-
CASSPGNNHYEQYF	TRBV5-1	-	-
CAIGQGAGNTIYF	TRBV5-8	TRBD1	few
CASTIRTGVYEQYF	TRBV6-1	TRBD1	once
CGSWAKSPNTEAFF	TRBV10-2	-	-
CASSSSGLAGAHTYEQYF	TRBV7-9	TRBD2	-
CASSASGENYNEQFF	TRBV9	TRBD2	-
CASSPGLAGVLSNEQFF	TRBV18	TRBD2	-
CASTEGGYYGYTF	TRBV19	-	few
CASSIESRTGNEKLFF	TRBV19	TRBD1	once
CATSRGQGSTNEKLFF	TRBV15	-	-
CASSPGTSGILRTDTQYF	TRBV19	TRBD2	-
CASSLSGWAGELFF	TRBV11-2	-	-
CATADKSNYGYTF	TRBV19	-	few
CASSQEVGSYEQYF	TRBV2	-	-
CASSTTGTGEFEPQHF	TRBV6-6	TRBD1	-
CASSTHPSSGANVLTF	TRBV19	-	-
CSVVRQPLDTEAFF	TRBV29-1	-	-
CASSIYLRTGKTFGNQPQHF	TRBV19	TRBD1	medium-sized
CASGLHSSPLHF	TRBV12-5	-	-
CASSRLSWGADTDTQYF	TRBV7-9	-	-
CASSPFGDEQYF	TRBV9	-	-
CASRKAEPGAEQYF	TRBV6-1	-	-
CASRPYAAPDYNEQFF	TRBV5-6	-	-
CATSRDPSYEQYF	TRBV15	-	-
CASSLSPTVGGEQYF	TRBV27	-	-
CATSRGVPSGANVLTF	TRBV15	-	-
CASSPHRPLVSYEQYF	TRBV7-8	-	-
CATRRGVNTEAFF	TRBV10-1	-	-
CASSLDSNTEAFF	TRBV7-8	-	-
CASSRTGGHVGELFF	TRBV7-6	TRBD1	-